The next 13 T cell receptor beta chains were all read from a single sample in a study of shared clonotypes between healthy human individuals. Sequencing was performed with immunoSEQ multiplex PCR; in TCRdb, only in-frame clones are kept and a portion is missing. The table includes roughly 500,000 clones, roughly 95% detected once. Sequencing was done on a sample of naive CD4+ T cells sorted from blood. Regarding subset: CD45RA+ positively selected. The receptors come from a woman in her twenties or thirties in good health.

J is TRBJ2-2 and V is TRBV7-9; TRBD2 matches at 7 bases. The CDR3 is 15 amino acids. V shed 1 base, J shed 6 bases, and the junction held 5 bases outside the gene matches. Germline assignment: CDR1 SEHNR and CDR2 FQNEAQ (reference sequence). The CDR3 nucleotides read TGTGCCAGCAGCTTAGGACTAGCAATGGCCGGGGAGCTGTTTTTT. Amino acids: CASSLGLAMAGELFF.

The rearrangement joins TRBV4-1 to TRBJ2-1; 9 bases are a match to TRBD2. Germline loops: CDR1 MGHRA, CDR2 YSYEKL. CDR3 length: 15 residues. J lost 4 bases, V lost 1 base, and 2 bases had no gene match. The CDR3 region is CASSQVGLAYNEQFF. CDR3 in DNA: TGCGCCAGCAGCCAAGTGGGACTAGCATACAATGAGCAGTTCTTC.

The CDR3 coding sequence is TGTGCCAGCAGCCCTACGGACTGGAACTACGAGCAGTACTTC. The encoded protein is CASSPTDWNYEQYF. This chain uses TRBV21-1 with TRBJ2-7; the table assigns TRBD2, which was not confirmed against the DNA. TRBV21-1 is described as a pseudogene. The CDR3 spans 14 residues.

A few counts support this clone. The chain recombines TRBV4-1 with TRBJ2-7; D gene ambiguous. There are 14 residues in the CDR3. Germline V gene sequence: CDR1 MGHRA, CDR2 YSYEKL. V was clipped by 1 base and J by 3 bases, with 10 bases between them. CDR3 in DNA: TGCGCCAGCAGCCAAGGTTTCCAGAACTACGAGCAGTACTTC. This sequence encodes CASSQGFQNYEQYF.

Notes on this clone: The same CDR3 is also encoded by other DNA sequences in this sample. The chain joins TRBV5-1 to TRBJ2-3, with D possibly TRBD2 on 5 matching bases. V gave up 0 bases and J gave up 0 bases, with 5 bases separating them. The CDR3 loop spans 14 amino acids. The germline V gene has CDR1 SGHRS and CDR2 YFSETQ. The CDR3: CASSLGGSTDTQYF. The DNA of the CDR3 is TGCGCCAGCAGCTTGGGCGGGAGCACAGATACGCAGTATTTT.

This chain links TRBV5-1 with TRBJ2-5; D not resolved. Germline-derived CDR1 and CDR2 are SGHRS and YFSETQ. V dropped 1 base and J dropped 5 bases, with 15 bases sitting between them. The CDR3 runs 15 residues. CDR3 DNA: TGCGCCAGCAGCTTGCCTCCCCCCAGGTGGGAGACCCAGTACTTC. Translating it yields CASSLPPPRWETQYF.

The chain has TRBV7-2 and TRBJ1-2; D remains unclear. Germline CDR1 SGHTA, CDR2 FQGNSA. Trimming shortened V by 5 bases and J by 1 base, and 11 bases separated the two germline ends. The CDR3 has 14 residues. The CDR3 DNA follows: TGTGCCAGCAGCCCCGGATGGGTTAACTATGGCTACACCTTC. It codes for CASSPGWVNYGYTF.

The V gene is TRBV18, the J gene TRBJ2-7; D unclear. Trimming took 0 bases from V and 2 from J, leaving 11 bases between them. This CDR3 region has 15 residues. Germline V gene sequence: CDR1 KGHSH, CDR2 LQKENI. In nucleotides, the CDR3 is TGTGCCAGCTCACCACCGAGCCAGCCAACCTACGAGCAGTACTTC. It translates to CASSPPSQPTYEQYF.

The V gene is TRBV27, the J gene TRBJ1-4; 8 bases are a match to TRBD1. Unmatched junction bases numbered 4, after V lost 3 bases and J lost 7 bases. Germline V gene lookup returns CDR1 MNHEY and CDR2 SMNVEV (reference sequence). The CDR3 is 14 amino acids. In DNA form, the CDR3 reads TGTGCCAGCAGTTTCAGGGGGCAGGGTGAAAAACTGTTTTTT. It specifies CASSFRGQGEKLFF. Filled out from reference TRBV27 and TRBJ1-4, the complete variable domain reads EAQVTQNPRYLITVTGKKLTVTCSQNMNHEYMSWYRQDPGLGLRQIYYSMNVEVTDKGDVPEGYKVSRKEKRNFPLILESPSPNQTSLYFCASSFRGQGEKLFFGSGTQLSVL.

This chain connects TRBV6-1 to TRBJ1-5, with 7 nucleotides matching TRBD1. The CDR3 is 18 residues long. The V and J ends lost 3 bases and 4 bases, in that order; junction bases with no gene match: 15. CDR1 MNHNS and CDR2 SASEGT come from the germline V gene. CDR3 residues: CASSDLARSWDRNQPQHF. The CDR3 nucleotides read TGTGCCAGCAGTGACTTAGCCCGATCTTGGGACAGAAATCAGCCCCAGCATTTT.

The V call is TRBV9, the J call TRBJ2-3; a weak D match, TRBD1 (6 bases). CDR3 length: 14 residues. The germline gives CDR1 SGDLS, CDR2 YYNGEE. V lost 3 bases and J 8 bases, leaving 16 bases between the germline ends. For the CDR3, the DNA is TGTGCCAGCAGCGGGGACACTCTCCCGGGTACGCAGTATTTT. Protein sequence: CASSGDTLPGTQYF.

The chain joins TRBV4-2 to TRBJ2-7, with D perhaps matching TRBD2 (5 bases). V was trimmed by 5 bases and J by 6 bases, leaving 14 bases between them. The CDR3 is 13 residues long. Germline CDR1 and CDR2: LGHNA and YNFKEQ. The DNA of the CDR3 is TGTGCCAGCAGCTTGGAGGCCACCCCCGAGCAGTACTTC. Amino acids: CASSLEATPEQYF.

The chain is built from TRBV5-6 and TRBJ2-7; 11 bases map to TRBD2. The CDR3 runs 18 residues. Per germline, CDR1 SGHDT and CDR2 YYEEEE. Trimming at V came to 3 bases and at J to 1 base, leaving 12 bases not matched to a gene. The CDR3 DNA reads as TGTGCCAGCAGCTCTAGCGGTACTAGCGGGAGTTGGTCCTACGAGCAGTACTTC. Residues: CASSSSGTSGSWSYEQYF.